Listed here are 4 T cell receptor beta chains from one sample, sequenced in a study of blood T cell repertoires in COVID-19. The assay was immunoSEQ multiplex PCR, and TCRdb's table has in-frame clones only and misses some. In the table there are 250,000 or so clones, 75% to 90% of which are singletons. The specimen sequenced was PBMCs or T cells enriched from blood (not recorded which). The receptors shown here come from a woman between 25 and 40 years old with acute COVID-19.

As DNA, the CDR3 is TGTGCCAGCAGTGAAGAGGAGGTAGCGGGGGTTGAGCAGTTCTTC. Residues: CASSEEEVAGVEQFF. This chain links TRBV2 with TRBJ2-1; TRBD2 aligns across 9 bases. Germline V gene data show CDR1 as SNHLY and CDR2 as FYNNEI. With 1 base clipped from V and 9 bases from J, the junction kept 7 bases outside the gene matches. The CDR3 loop spans 15 amino acids.

V usage is TRBV3-1 (or the pseudogene TRBV3-2) and J usage is TRBJ1-2, with a possible D match to TRBD1 (5 bases). The V end was cut by 1 base, the J end by 2 bases, with 8 bases between. The germline CDR1 and CDR2 sequences are LGHDT and YNNKEL (reference sequence). This CDR3 comprises 14 residues. The CDR3 coding sequence is TGTGCCAGCAGCCAAGCCAGGGCAAACTATGGCTACACCTTC. Its translation is CASSQARANYGYTF.

V usage is TRBV7-2 and J usage is TRBJ1-1; D is possibly TRBD1 (6 bases). This CDR3 region has 15 residues. Germline V lookup: CDR1 SGHTA, CDR2 FQGNSA. V lost 3 bases to trimming and J lost 3 bases, with 14 bases between them. The CDR3 nucleotides read TGTGCCAGCAGCTTTTACAGGGATGAGGACACTGAAGCTTTCTTT. Amino acids: CASSFYRDEDTEAFF.

The chain employs TRBV4-1 and TRBJ2-1, with D perhaps matching TRBD1 (5 bases). Between the trimmed V and J ends, which lost 1 base and 6 bases, there was a span of 10 bases. CDR1 is MGHRA and CDR2 is YSYEKL in the germline V gene. The CDR3 extends over 14 amino acids. The CDR3 region is CASSQGPQANEQFF. The CDR3, as DNA: TGCGCCAGCAGCCAAGGGCCACAGGCCAATGAGCAGTTCTTC.